The clone carrying this T cell receptor beta chain was counted ten times or more. The antigen is not known. This sample is drawn from a study of early T cells in non-severe SARS-CoV-2 infection. The CDR3 covers 12 residues. V was clipped by 7 bases and J by 13 bases, with 17 bases between them. Whole-study findings and limits: Clonotype matching in VDJdb favored anti-spike CD8 responses and did not capture private and CD4 specificities.

TCRdb redid the calling of the 5' RACE reads with MiXCR, one entry per CDR3 protein. The repertoire includes about 27,000 distinct CDR3 sequences, about 4.6% of them detected once, and roughly 11% sits in the top ten. Sequencing used whole blood. The receptor's source is an adult who was a healthcare worker with PCR-confirmed SARS-CoV-2 infection or an uninfected control (not recorded which). The chain links TRBV12-3 or TRBV12-4 to TRBJ2-1, with D possibly matching TRBD1 (6 bases). CDR3 DNA sequence: TGTGCCAGCAACCAAAGGGCGGACAGCCAGTTCTTC. It codes for CASNQRADSQFF.